What follows are 9 T cell receptor beta chains derived from one specimen sequenced in a study of T cells of healthy individuals. TCRdb re-analysed the 5' RACE reads in MiXCR, keeping a single row per CDR3 protein. The table has 41,000 or so distinct CDR3 sequences, about 5% seen once; the top ten hold 9.2%. All receptors derive from a human donor in good health.

This clonotype was found many times. The chain combines TRBV9 with TRBJ2-1; D is unresolved. Germline-derived CDR1 and CDR2 are SGDLS and YYNGEE. Trimming stripped 2 bases from V and 5 bases from J, with 14 bases between. The CDR3 length is 15 residues. The CDR3 spells CASSVTDGKDNEQFF. CDR3 sequence (DNA): TGTGCCAGCAGCGTGACGGACGGAAAAGACAATGAGCAGTTCTTC.

In this sample, this clonotype turned up a few times. This rearrangement joins TRBV2 to TRBJ1-3; D is undetermined. The CDR3 covers 12 residues. The V gene's germline CDR1 is SNHLY and CDR2 FYNNEI. With 4 bases removed from V and 4 bases from J, the gap between germline ends came to 5 bases. CDR3 in DNA: TGTGCCAGCAGTGTTTCCGGAAACACCATATATTTT. Amino acids: CASSVSGNTIYF.

This clonotype has at least ten counts. The gene calls are TRBV11-2 and TRBJ2-7; D remains ambiguous. The CDR3 is made up of 14 amino acids. Germline CDR1 SGHAT, CDR2 FQNNGV. Trimming shortened V by 5 bases and J by 2 bases, and 13 bases separated the two germline ends. Here the CDR3 reads CASSHSGGPYEQYF. In DNA form, the CDR3 reads TGTGCCAGCAGCCACAGTGGTGGCCCCTACGAGCAGTACTTC.

The chain carries TRBV14 and TRBJ2-1; D is unresolved. The CDR3 sequence is 12 residues long. V was shortened by 3 bases and J by 7 bases, with 7 bases between the two germline ends. Germline values: CDR1 SGHDN, CDR2 FVKESK. The CDR3 coding sequence is TGTGCCAGCAGCCATTTAGGGAATGAGCAGTTCTTC. Residues: CASSHLGNEQFF.

The chain carries TRBV5-1 and TRBJ2-7, with 10 bases lining up with TRBD2. The V gene end was trimmed by 1 base and the J gene end by 6 bases; junction bases not matched to a gene: 4. Germline CDR1 is SGHRS and CDR2 is YFSETQ. This CDR3 has 14 residues. As DNA, the CDR3 is TGCGCCAGCAGCTTGACTAGCGGGACATCCGAGCAGTACTTC. It encodes CASSLTSGTSEQYF.

There are a few counts of this clonotype. This chain joins TRBV5-6 and TRBJ2-1; tentative D call: TRBD2 (6 bases). The CDR3 is made up of 15 amino acids. The V end was cut by 4 bases, the J end by 7 bases, with 18 bases between. The germline V gene encodes CDR1 SGHDT and CDR2 YYEEEE. DNA of the CDR3: TGTGCCAGCAGCAGTAAGCGGGCAGGGCGGAATGAGCAGTTCTTC. Protein product: CASSSKRAGRNEQFF.

Comments on this clonotype: Compared with germline, one end of the junction differs, possibly owing to a read error. J is TRBJ2-1 and V is TRBV3-1, with TRBD2 matching 11 bases. Per germline, CDR1 LGHDT and CDR2 YNNKEL (reference sequence). The CDR3 is 17 residues long. The CDR3 DNA reads TGTGCCAGCAGCCAAGATGCTAGCGGGGGGACCTACAATGGGCAGTTCTTC. Protein: CASSQDASGGTYNGQFF.

A few counts support this clonotype. V gene TRBV10-1 combines with J gene TRBJ1-1; TRBD1 is a possible D gene (5 bases). Trimming took off 3 bases at V and 1 base at J, with 9 bases between the two ends. The CDR3 totals 14 residues. Germline assignment: CDR1 WNHNN and CDR2 SYGVQD (reference sequence). The CDR3 here is CASSDPGTNTEAFF. The CDR3 bases are TGCGCCAGCAGTGATCCAGGGACGAACACTGAAGCTTTCTTT.

This clonotype has at least ten counts. This sequence joins TRBV5-8 and TRBJ2-4; 7 nucleotides agree with TRBD1. This CDR3 is 16 amino acids long. The V and J ends lost 0 bases and 0 bases, in that order; junction bases with no gene match: 3. From germline, CDR1 is SGHTS and CDR2 YDEGEE. CDR3 sequence (DNA): TGTGCCAGCAGCTTGGGGGACAGTCTAGCCAAAAACATTCAGTACTTC. Translating gives CASSLGDSLAKNIQYF.